These T cell receptor beta chains were read from a single sample in a study of shared T cell receptors in the human thymus. The data were produced by immunoSEQ multiplex PCR, yet TCRdb's version contains in-frame clones alone and is incomplete. Among about 660,000 clones, 88% were seen once, and the ten largest hold 0.008% to 0.011%. The data also belong to a second study, concerning human thymus T cells.

Sequencing was performed on thymocytes. All receptors derive from a boy under three years old with a congenital heart defect. Both conserved end residues are part of each CDR3. A D gene is named only where the DNA matches it firmly. The size of a clone is reported for some rows only, either as once, few or many, or as a class for expanded clones.

DNA	CDR3	D	V	J	size
TGTGCCATTAGTACAGGGGGTCGGTACAATGAGCAGTTCTTC	CAISTGGRYNEQFF	TRBD1	TRBV10-3	TRBJ2-1	.
TGCAGCGTTGAGGAGGCTTACGAGCAGTACTTC	CSVEEAYEQYF	.	TRBV29-1	TRBJ2-7	.
TGTGCCACCAGCAGAGATTTCGCCCCCATAAGGACAGGGGGCGTGGGGACCCAGTACTTC	CATSRDFAPIRTGGVGTQYF	TRBD1	TRBV15	TRBJ2-5	.
TGTGCCAGCCCCCTTTTGTCAGATACGCAGTATTTT	CASPLLSDTQYF	.	TRBV21-1	TRBJ2-3	.
TGTGCCAGCAGCTCTCTAGCGGGAGGGGCCAATGAGCAGTTCTTC	CASSSLAGGANEQFF	TRBD2	TRBV5-4	TRBJ2-1	.
TGTGCCAGCAGAGAAAGTCAGGGTCCCTTACCAATGTATGGCTACACCTTC	CASRESQGPLPMYGYTF	.	TRBV6-1	TRBJ1-2	.
TGCGCCAGCAGCCTGGCTAGCGGCTCCTACGAGCAGTACTTC	CASSLASGSYEQYF	TRBD2	TRBV4-1	TRBJ2-7	.
TGTGCCAGCAGCCGGGTTGGGTACAATGAGCAGTTCTTC	CASSRVGYNEQFF	.	TRBV7-2	TRBJ2-1	.
TGTGCCAGCAGCTTAGCGGTCTGCTCTGGGGCCAACGTCCTGACTTTC	CASSLAVCSGANVLTF	.	TRBV11-2	TRBJ2-6	.
TGTGCCAGCAGTACCCCGACAGGGATCCCTACGCACACTGAAGCTTTCTTT	CASSTPTGIPTHTEAFF	TRBD1	TRBV27	TRBJ1-1	.
TGTGCCAGCAGTTCCCCGGGAGACGTTGTACACGAGCAGTACTTC	CASSSPGDVVHEQYF	.	TRBV6-6	TRBJ2-7	.
TGTGCCAGCAGCCGGACTTCAGGAGTTCAAGAGACCCAGTACTTC	CASSRTSGVQETQYF	.	TRBV4-2	TRBJ2-5	.
TGTGCCAGTAGTATAGGGGCCAGGGGCAACTATGGCTACACCTTC	CASSIGARGNYGYTF	.	TRBV19	TRBJ1-2	.
TGTGCCAGCTCCTCGGGGAAGGGTTTTAGTTCCTACGAGCAGTACTTC	CASSSGKGFSSYEQYF	.	TRBV7-9	TRBJ2-7	.
TGTGCCAGCAGCCGAGAATGTAGCGGGAGACGGTACGAGCAGTACTTC	CASSRECSGRRYEQYF	TRBD2	TRBV16	TRBJ2-7	.
TGTGCCAGCAGCTGGACCCCGGGACTAGCGGGACAAGAGACCCAGTACTTC	CASSWTPGLAGQETQYF	TRBD2	TRBV5-4	TRBJ2-5	.
TGCAGCCTGTTTTATAGCAGCGGCTCCTACAATGAGCAGTTCTTC	CSLFYSSGSYNEQFF	.	TRBV29-1	TRBJ2-1	.
TGTGCCAGCAGCAAAAGTGGGAGGGGGGAGCTGTTTTTT	CASSKSGRGELFF	.	TRBV21-1	TRBJ2-2	.
TGCGCCAGCAGTCGTCAGACTAGGGTGACCGAGCAGTTCTTC	CASSRQTRVTEQFF	.	TRBV4-1	TRBJ2-1	.
TGTGCCAGCAGATCGAGATCCGGGAGGATGGCTTCCTACGAGCAGTACTTC	CASRSRSGRMASYEQYF	TRBD2	TRBV28	TRBJ2-7	once
TGTGCCACCAGCGGATCGGACAGGGGCTATGGCTACACCTTC	CATSGSDRGYGYTF	TRBD1	TRBV15	TRBJ1-2	.
TGTGCCAGCCATTTAGCGTCCCAAGAGACCCAGTACTTC	CASHLASQETQYF	.	TRBV7-9	TRBJ2-5	.
TGTGCCAGCAGCTTAGCAGTGACAGGGAATCAGCCCCAGCATTTT	CASSLAVTGNQPQHF	TRBD1	TRBV7-8	TRBJ1-5	.
TGTGCCAGCAGCTTAGCGGCAGGGGAAGAAAAACTGTTTTTT	CASSLAAGEEKLFF	.	TRBV7-8	TRBJ1-4	.
TGTGCCAGTAGTGCAACATGCTCTGGGGCCAACGTCCTGACTTTC	CASSATCSGANVLTF	.	TRBV19	TRBJ2-6	once
TGTGCCAGCAGCTTGGTAGGGACAGGGATCAGGTGGTCGGACGAGCAGTACTTC	CASSLVGTGIRWSDEQYF	TRBD1	TRBV5-4	TRBJ2-7	.
TGTGCCATCAGTGAGATAGACGAGCAGTACTTC	CAISEIDEQYF	.	TRBV10-3	TRBJ2-7	once
TGCGCCAGCAGCCAAGATGGGCAGGGGGCGAGAGAGACCCAGTACTTC	CASSQDGQGARETQYF	TRBD1	TRBV4-3	TRBJ2-5	.
TGTGCCAGCTCTCACGACAGGGTGGACGAGCAGTACTTC	CASSHDRVDEQYF	TRBD1	TRBV18	TRBJ2-7	.
TGTGCCAGCAGCTCTCCAGATACGCAGTATTTT	CASSSPDTQYF	.	TRBV7-2	TRBJ2-3	.
TGTGCCTGGAGGGACCCAGCGGGAGGTGCTAAGACCCAGTACTTC	CAWRDPAGGAKTQYF	TRBD2	TRBV30	TRBJ2-5	.
TGTGCCAGCAGACCGACGAGCGGGGCAAGCGTCTACGAGCAGTACTTC	CASRPTSGASVYEQYF	TRBD2	TRBV27	TRBJ2-7	.
TGCGCCAGCAGCTTGGAGCGGAACTCCCTAAGGGAGCAGTACTTC	CASSLERNSLREQYF	.	TRBV5-1	TRBJ2-7	.
TGTGCCACCAGCCCTTCCGGGAGAAAGACAGATACGCAGTATTTT	CATSPSGRKTDTQYF	.	TRBV15	TRBJ2-3	.
TGTGCCAGCAGTGAAGCGGGGTTCACAGATACGCAGTATTTT	CASSEAGFTDTQYF	.	TRBV25-1	TRBJ2-3	.
TGTGCCAGTAAGTCTACCCTCACCGGGGAGCTGTTTTTT	CASKSTLTGELFF	.	TRBV19	TRBJ2-2	.
TGTGCCAGCAGCTTAGCAGGGGGCGACGAGCAGTACTTC	CASSLAGGDEQYF	TRBD1	TRBV7-2	TRBJ2-7	.
TGTGCCAGCAGCTTATTACCACTTCCCACCAATGAGCAGTTCTTC	CASSLLPLPTNEQFF	.	TRBV11-2	TRBJ2-1	.
TGTGCCAGCAGTGACCCGCCGGGGGGTCAACATGAGCAGTTCTTC	CASSDPPGGQHEQFF	TRBD2	TRBV6-4	TRBJ2-1	.
TGTGCCAGCAGCGATGGAGCTGCCTCGGGACACCCTCTAACCTACGAGCAGTACTTC	CASSDGAASGHPLTYEQYF	.	TRBV11-2	TRBJ2-7	.
TGTGCCAGCAGTGAAGCTGGACAGGGATGCCAGTACTTC	CASSEAGQGCQYF	TRBD1	TRBV6-1	TRBJ2-5	.
TGTGCCAGCCGTAACCGGGGAGGGGATGAAAAACTGTTTTTT	CASRNRGGDEKLFF	.	TRBV25-1	TRBJ1-4	.
TGTGCCAGCAGCTTATGTGGGGACAGGGGGGACCCCTACGAGCAGTACTTC	CASSLCGDRGDPYEQYF	TRBD1	TRBV11-3	TRBJ2-7	.
TGTGCCAGCAGCCCTTTCCACAATGAGCAGTTCTTC	CASSPFHNEQFF	.	TRBV14	TRBJ2-1	.
TGTGCCAGCGGTACTAGCACCGGGGAGCTGTTTTTT	CASGTSTGELFF	.	TRBV2	TRBJ2-2	.
TGCAGTGCAAGACTAGCAACAGAGCAGTTCTTC	CSARLATEQFF	TRBD2	TRBV20-1	TRBJ2-1	.
TGTGCCAGCAGCATTCCCTCGGAGCGCTATGGCTACACCTTC	CASSIPSERYGYTF	.	TRBV7-9	TRBJ1-2	few
TGTGCCACGCGGCGGAAGAACACTGAAGCTTTCTTT	CATRRKNTEAFF	.	TRBV6-6	TRBJ1-1	once
TGTGCCAGCAGTCTCACCGGGACAGGGGTACGAAAACTGTTTTTT	CASSLTGTGVRKLFF	TRBD1	TRBV28	TRBJ1-4	.
TGTGCCAGCAGCTCTGGACAGGGGACGGACTATGGCTACACCTTC	CASSSGQGTDYGYTF	TRBD1	TRBV27	TRBJ1-2	.
TGTGCCACCAGCAGAGGACAGGCAGAGACCCAGTACTTC	CATSRGQAETQYF	.	TRBV15	TRBJ2-5	.
TGTGCCAGCAGTTACCATACAGGTTCCCATCCCTACGAGCAGTACTTC	CASSYHTGSHPYEQYF	.	TRBV6-5	TRBJ2-7	.
TGTGCCAGCAGCCAAGTGGCTAGCTGGTCCTACAATGAGCAGTTCTTC	CASSQVASWSYNEQFF	.	TRBV14	TRBJ2-1	few
TGTGCCACCAGCAGAGTGCGGGGCCGGGGGTACGAGCAGTACTTC	CATSRVRGRGYEQYF	.	TRBV15	TRBJ2-7	.
TGTGCCAGCAGCTTAAGCGCTAGCGGGAGCCATGAGACCCAGTACTTC	CASSLSASGSHETQYF	TRBD2	TRBV7-4	TRBJ2-5	.
TGTGCCAGCAGTGATGGGTCTAGCGGGATCGTCGCCACGCAGTATTTT	CASSDGSSGIVATQYF	TRBD2	TRBV6-1	TRBJ2-3	.
TGTGCCAGCAGTTTATGGAGACTAGCGGCTTACGAGCAGTACTTC	CASSLWRLAAYEQYF	TRBD2	TRBV28	TRBJ2-7	once